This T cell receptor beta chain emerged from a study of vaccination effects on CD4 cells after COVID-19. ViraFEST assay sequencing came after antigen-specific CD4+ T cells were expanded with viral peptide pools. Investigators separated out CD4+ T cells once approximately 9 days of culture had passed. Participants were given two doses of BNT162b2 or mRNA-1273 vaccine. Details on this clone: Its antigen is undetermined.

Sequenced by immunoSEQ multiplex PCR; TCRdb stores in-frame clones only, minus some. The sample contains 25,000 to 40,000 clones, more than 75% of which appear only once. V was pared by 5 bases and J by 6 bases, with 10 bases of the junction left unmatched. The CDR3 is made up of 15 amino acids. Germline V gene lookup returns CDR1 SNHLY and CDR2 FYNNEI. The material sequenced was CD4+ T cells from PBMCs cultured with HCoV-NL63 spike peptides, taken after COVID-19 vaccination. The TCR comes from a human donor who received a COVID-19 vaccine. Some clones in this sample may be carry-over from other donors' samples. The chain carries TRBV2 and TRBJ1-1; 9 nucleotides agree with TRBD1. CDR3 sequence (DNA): TGTGCCAGCAGTATTTACCCGGGACAGGGATCTGAAGCTTTCTTT. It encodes CASSIYPGQGSEAFF.